This TCR beta chain was found in a study of post-analysis software for immune sequencing data. Study-wide findings and caveats: Included in a set of roughly five TRBV segments more frequent in patients than controls were TRBV5-6, TRBV5-1 and TRBV20-1. F measure clustering grouped samples strongly by preparation batch. Controls had significantly higher normalized Chao1 diversity than multiple sclerosis patients.

The authors incorporated unique molecular identifiers into the TCR beta cDNA libraries. TCRdb fed the PCR reads into MiXCR, producing one record per CDR3 protein. The top ten hold more than 3% of the sample, which has 180,000 or so distinct CDR3 sequences, 29% seen once. The CDR3 is made up of 15 amino acids. V lost 6 bases to trimming and J lost 6 bases; unmatched junction nucleotides: 8. Germline CDR1 is SQVTM and CDR2 is ANQGSEA. This clonotype was observed at least ten times. Its specificity is unknown. The receptor comes from a girl aged 2-17 years with multiple sclerosis. Material: blood. The V gene is TRBV29-1, the J gene TRBJ2-1, with 13 positions matching TRBD2. Here the CDR3 reads CSVTPGTSGINEQFF. In nucleotides, the CDR3 is TGCAGCGTCACCCCTGGGACTAGCGGGATCAATGAGCAGTTCTTC.